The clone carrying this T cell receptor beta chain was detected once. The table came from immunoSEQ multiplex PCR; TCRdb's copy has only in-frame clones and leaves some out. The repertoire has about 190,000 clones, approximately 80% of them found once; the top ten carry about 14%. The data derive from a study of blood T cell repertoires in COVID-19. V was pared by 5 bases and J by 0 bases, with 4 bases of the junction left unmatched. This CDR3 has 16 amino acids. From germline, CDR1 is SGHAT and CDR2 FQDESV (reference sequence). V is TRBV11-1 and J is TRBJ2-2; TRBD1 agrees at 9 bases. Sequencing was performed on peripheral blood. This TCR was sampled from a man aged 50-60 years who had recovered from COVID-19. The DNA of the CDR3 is TGTGCCAGCAGCCGTCGGACAGGGGCGAACACCGGGGAGCTGTTTTTT. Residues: CASSRRTGANTGELFF. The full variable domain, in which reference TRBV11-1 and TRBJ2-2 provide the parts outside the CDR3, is EAEVAQSPRYKITEKSQAVAFWCDPISGHATLYWYRQILGQGPELLVQFQDESVVDDSQLPKDRFSAERLKGVDSTLKIQPAELGDSAMYLCASSRRTGANTGELFFGEGSRLTVL.